Reported below is one T cell receptor (beta chain). In the same sample, other DNA sequences code for this CDR3. The entry originates in a study of blood T cell repertoires in COVID-19. As for the study in general: The United States, Italy and Spain were the sources of the acute and convalescent COVID-19 samples. PBMCs, B-cell-depleted T cells, or T cells provided the cDNA or gDNA that made up the material.

Per germline, CDR1 LNHDA and CDR2 SQIVND (reference sequence). The junction had 7 bases not matched to a gene; V was cut back by 8 bases and J by 4 bases. The CDR3 has 13 amino acids. Authors' methods: Amplification of reference gene primers was used by the study to estimate nucleated cell counts. The assay was immunoSEQ multiplex PCR, and TCRdb's table has in-frame clones only and misses some. The V and J calls and clone size come from that table; D and trimming were worked out from the DNA. This table holds about 140,000 clones, more than 80% found once. The sequence was collected from a woman aged 80 or over in a cohort sampled during active or convalescent COVID-19. This rearrangement joins TRBV19 to TRBJ1-2; the match to TRBD1 covers 7 bases. The material sequenced was peripheral blood. DNA of the CDR3: TGTGCCAGTTCCTCACAGGGGAGCTATGGCTACACCTTC. Encoded protein: CASSSQGSYGYTF.